A selection of T cell receptor beta chains follows, all from one sample in a study of metastatic and nonmetastatic thyroid tumors. TCRdb re-called the PCR reads with MiXCR. In the table there are more than 9,500 clones, roughly 29% of which are singletons. Source material: tumor tissue. These receptors all stem from a male donor with papillary thyroid cancer or a benign thyroid nodule (not recorded which). Some clones in this sample may be carry-over from other donors' samples. Both conserved end residues are part of each CDR3. Each record gives: D gene, V gene, J gene, clone size, CDR3 protein, CDR3 DNA. D genes are given only for firm matches. Clone size is given for some rows only: seen once, a few or many times, or a class if the clone is expanded.

D gene: -
V gene: TRBV29-1
J gene: TRBJ2-1
clone size: many
CDR3 protein: CSVEEGVQKRPNEQFF
CDR3 DNA: TGCAGCGTTGAAGAGGGAGTACAAAAAAGACCCAATGAGCAGTTCTTC

D gene: -
V gene: TRBV5-1
J gene: TRBJ1-2
clone size: few
CDR3 protein: CASRPPGADYGHTF
CDR3 DNA: TGCGCCAGCAGACCCCCCGGTGCGGACTATGGCCACACCTTC

D gene: -
V gene: TRBV5-4
J gene: TRBJ2-1
clone size: many
CDR3 protein: CASSLYTRPWNEQFF
CDR3 DNA: TGTGCCAGCAGCTTGTATACACGTCCGTGGAATGAGCAGTTCTTC

D gene: -
V gene: TRBV19
J gene: TRBJ2-7
clone size: few
CDR3 protein: CASSISMGDLGQYF
CDR3 DNA: TGTGCCAGTAGTATATCGATGGGGGACCTGGGGCAGTACTTC

D gene: -
V gene: TRBV7-2
J gene: TRBJ2-2
clone size: -
CDR3 protein: CASSPSFAGELFF
CDR3 DNA: TGTGCCAGCAGCCCCTCCTTCGCCGGGGAGCTGTTTTTT

D gene: TRBD2
V gene: TRBV28
J gene: TRBJ2-3
clone size: few
CDR3 protein: CASSPPSGLTDTQYF
CDR3 DNA: TGTGCCAGCAGTCCCCCTAGCGGCCTCACAGATACGCAGTATTTT

D gene: -
V gene: TRBV6-1
J gene: TRBJ1-1
clone size: medium-sized
CDR3 protein: CASSGRWSTEAFF
CDR3 DNA: TGTGCCAGCAGTGGGCGGTGGAGCACTGAAGCTTTCTTT

D gene: -
V gene: TRBV20-1
J gene: TRBJ2-6
clone size: -
CDR3 protein: CCDTEGRSGATVLTF
CDR3 DNA: TGCTGTGATACGGAAGGGCGCTCTGGGGCCACCGTCCTGACTTTC

D gene: -
V gene: TRBV6-5
J gene: TRBJ2-3
clone size: few
CDR3 protein: CASSYRAGDTQYF
CDR3 DNA: TGTGCCAGCAGTTACAGGGCGGGGGATACGCAGTATTTT

D gene: TRBD2
V gene: TRBV20-1
J gene: TRBJ2-1
clone size: -
CDR3 protein: CSARDGSGRPYNEQFF
CDR3 DNA: TGCAGTGCTAGAGATGGGAGCGGGAGACCCTACAATGAGCAGTTCTTC

D gene: -
V gene: TRBV11-2
J gene: TRBJ2-1
clone size: -
CDR3 protein: CASSVEGSSYNEQFF
CDR3 DNA: TGTGCCAGCAGCGTTGAGGGAAGCTCCTACAATGAGCAGTTCTTC

D gene: TRBD2
V gene: TRBV11-1
J gene: TRBJ2-7
clone size: -
CDR3 protein: CASSVGGAGGGHEQYF
CDR3 DNA: TGTGCCAGCAGTGTTGGAGGAGCGGGGGGTGGCCACGAGCAGTACTTC

D gene: -
V gene: TRBV7-2
J gene: TRBJ1-5
clone size: many
CDR3 protein: CASSSQKSNQPQHF
CDR3 DNA: TGTGCCAGCAGCTCACAGAAGAGCAATCAGCCCCAGCATTTT

D gene: -
V gene: TRBV6-1
J gene: TRBJ2-7
clone size: medium-sized
CDR3 protein: CASKKSAQSTYEQYF
CDR3 DNA: TGTGCCAGCAAGAAAAGTGCCCAATCGACCTACGAGCAGTACTTC

D gene: -
V gene: TRBV4-3
J gene: TRBJ1-6
clone size: large
CDR3 protein: CASSQGGNSPLHF
CDR3 DNA: TGCGCCAGCAGCCAAGGGGGAAATTCACCCCTCCACTTT

D gene: TRBD2
V gene: TRBV7-2
J gene: TRBJ2-7
clone size: -
CDR3 protein: CASSYSSGGASEQYF
CDR3 DNA: TGTGCCAGCAGCTACTCTAGCGGGGGGGCGAGCGAGCAGTACTTC

D gene: TRBD2
V gene: TRBV13
J gene: TRBJ2-5
clone size: medium-sized
CDR3 protein: CASSSRGGGKETQYF
CDR3 DNA: TGTGCCAGCAGCTCCCGGGGCGGGGGAAAAGAGACCCAGTACTTC

D gene: -
V gene: TRBV7-2
J gene: TRBJ2-5
clone size: many
CDR3 protein: CASSLGGYETQYF
CDR3 DNA: TGTGCCAGCAGCTTAGGAGGGTATGAGACCCAGTACTTC

D gene: -
V gene: TRBV5-1
J gene: TRBJ2-2
clone size: -
CDR3 protein: CASRAQGRETGELFF
CDR3 DNA: TGCGCCAGCAGAGCCCAGGGAAGAGAGACCGGGGAGCTGTTTTTT

D gene: TRBD2
V gene: TRBV10-2
J gene: TRBJ2-7
clone size: many
CDR3 protein: CASLGLADSYEQYF
CDR3 DNA: TGCGCCAGCCTCGGACTAGCGGACTCCTACGAGCAGTACTTC

D gene: TRBD2
V gene: TRBV15
J gene: TRBJ2-5
clone size: -
CDR3 protein: CATSRGTTSGEQETQYF
CDR3 DNA: TGTGCCACCAGCAGAGGCACGACTAGCGGGGAGCAAGAGACCCAGTACTTC

D gene: TRBD2
V gene: TRBV27
J gene: TRBJ2-1
clone size: many
CDR3 protein: CASSLFSGTANEQFF
CDR3 DNA: TGTGCCAGCAGTTTATTTAGCGGGACTGCCAATGAGCAGTTCTTC

D gene: TRBD2
V gene: TRBV12-3/TRBV12-4
J gene: TRBJ2-1
clone size: -
CDR3 protein: CASRTSGRHSEQFF
CDR3 DNA: TGTGCCAGTCGGACTAGCGGGCGTCACAGTGAGCAGTTCTTC

D gene: -
V gene: TRBV6-1
J gene: TRBJ2-3
clone size: few
CDR3 protein: CASSEKAETYTDTQYF
CDR3 DNA: TGTGCCAGCAGTGAGAAAGCGGAGACCTACACAGATACGCAGTATTTT

D gene: TRBD2
V gene: TRBV7-2
J gene: TRBJ2-1
clone size: medium-sized
CDR3 protein: CASSPGTSGSSPLF
CDR3 DNA: TGTGCCAGCAGCCCGGGGACTAGCGGGTCATCCCCCCTCTTC

D gene: -
V gene: TRBV5-1
J gene: TRBJ2-6
clone size: medium-sized
CDR3 protein: CASSSVSGANVLTF
CDR3 DNA: TGCGCCAGCAGCTCAGTCTCTGGGGCCAACGTCCTGACTTTC

D gene: -
V gene: TRBV6-2/TRBV6-3
J gene: TRBJ2-1
clone size: few
CDR3 protein: CASSGMAGQFF
CDR3 DNA: TGTGCCAGCAGCGGGATGGCTGGGCAGTTCTTC

D gene: TRBD1
V gene: TRBV11-2
J gene: TRBJ2-7
clone size: few
CDR3 protein: CASSGPTGTGTYEQYF
CDR3 DNA: TGTGCCAGCAGCGGGCCGACCGGGACAGGGACCTACGAGCAGTACTTC

D gene: -
V gene: TRBV18
J gene: TRBJ2-6
clone size: many
CDR3 protein: CASSPRDGGANVLTF
CDR3 DNA: TGTGCCAGCTCACCACGGGACGGTGGGGCCAACGTCCTGACTTTC

D gene: -
V gene: TRBV6-1
J gene: TRBJ2-1
clone size: -
CDR3 protein: CASSHYWDLPENEQFF
CDR3 DNA: TGTGCCAGCAGCCACTATTGGGACCTCCCCGAGAATGAGCAGTTCTTC

D gene: -
V gene: TRBV6-1
J gene: TRBJ1-2
clone size: few
CDR3 protein: CASRNQGGTYGYTF
CDR3 DNA: TGCGCCAGCAGGAACCAAGGGGGGACCTATGGCTACACCTTC

D gene: TRBD2
V gene: TRBV14
J gene: TRBJ2-1
clone size: -
CDR3 protein: CASSQGTSEYNEQFF
CDR3 DNA: TGTGCCAGCAGCCAAGGCACTAGCGAGTACAATGAGCAGTTCTTC

D gene: -
V gene: TRBV20-1
J gene: TRBJ2-4
clone size: many
CDR3 protein: CSARGGPKNIQYF
CDR3 DNA: TGCAGTGCTAGGGGGGGTCCCAAAAACATTCAGTACTTC

D gene: -
V gene: TRBV30
J gene: TRBJ2-7
clone size: -
CDR3 protein: CAWSVGLLGEQYF
CDR3 DNA: TGTGCCTGGAGTGTGGGCCTTCTGGGTGAGCAGTACTTC

D gene: -
V gene: TRBV28
J gene: TRBJ2-7
clone size: -
CDR3 protein: CASRRGTANEQYF
CDR3 DNA: TGTGCCAGCCGAAGGGGGACGGCGAACGAGCAGTACTTC

D gene: -
V gene: TRBV2
J gene: TRBJ2-1
clone size: few
CDR3 protein: CASSEAETFNEQFF
CDR3 DNA: TGTGCCAGCAGTGAAGCCGAGACTTTCAATGAGCAGTTCTTC

D gene: -
V gene: TRBV7-2
J gene: TRBJ2-3
clone size: -
CDR3 protein: CASSLAWGTTSTDTQYF
CDR3 DNA: TGTGCCAGCAGCTTAGCTTGGGGGACAACTAGCACAGATACGCAGTATTTT

D gene: -
V gene: TRBV15
J gene: TRBJ1-3
clone size: -
CDR3 protein: CATSRDFGGASTIYF
CDR3 DNA: TGTGCCACCAGCAGAGATTTCGGGGGGGCGAGCACCATATATTTT

D gene: -
V gene: TRBV4-3
J gene: TRBJ2-1
clone size: medium-sized
CDR3 protein: CASSQKSYAIRVGNEQFF
CDR3 DNA: TGCGCCAGCAGCCAAAAAAGTTACGCTATAAGGGTAGGGAATGAGCAGTTCTTC

D gene: -
V gene: TRBV4-1
J gene: TRBJ1-6
clone size: medium-sized
CDR3 protein: CASSQDTGTDWYNSPLHF
CDR3 DNA: TGCGCCAGCAGCCAAGATACGGGGACTGACTGGTATAATTCACCCCTCCACTTT

D gene: TRBD1
V gene: TRBV5-1
J gene: TRBJ2-7
clone size: -
CDR3 protein: CASSPGGANEQYF
CDR3 DNA: TGCGCCAGCAGTCCAGGGGGCGCGAACGAGCAGTACTTC

D gene: -
V gene: TRBV12-3/TRBV12-4
J gene: TRBJ2-4
clone size: many
CDR3 protein: CASSLSGTKNIQYF
CDR3 DNA: TGTGCCAGCAGTTTATCGGGGACCAAAAACATTCAGTACTTC

D gene: -
V gene: TRBV7-3
J gene: TRBJ2-3
clone size: many
CDR3 protein: CASSYTGGARDTQYF
CDR3 DNA: TGTGCCAGCAGCTATACAGGGGGGGCGCGGGATACGCAGTATTTT

D gene: -
V gene: TRBV18
J gene: TRBJ1-1
clone size: medium-sized
CDR3 protein: CASSWDTNTEAFF
CDR3 DNA: TGTGCCAGCTCTTGGGACACGAACACTGAAGCTTTCTTT

D gene: -
V gene: TRBV7-9
J gene: TRBJ1-2
clone size: -
CDR3 protein: CASSPDFFYGYTF
CDR3 DNA: TGTGCCAGCAGCCCAGACTTTTTCTATGGCTACACCTTC

D gene: TRBD1
V gene: TRBV11-1
J gene: TRBJ1-2
clone size: -
CDR3 protein: CAMSLSLATGSVSGYTF
CDR3 DNA: TGTGCCATGAGCTTGTCTTTGGCGACAGGGAGTGTCTCTGGCTACACCTTC

D gene: -
V gene: TRBV18
J gene: TRBJ2-2
clone size: few
CDR3 protein: CASSPGQSTGELFF
CDR3 DNA: TGTGCCAGCTCACCTGGCCAGTCGACCGGGGAGCTGTTTTTT

D gene: -
V gene: TRBV3-1
J gene: TRBJ2-5
clone size: -
CDR3 protein: CASSYREQETQYF
CDR3 DNA: TGTGCCAGCAGTTACCGGGAACAAGAGACCCAGTACTTC

D gene: -
V gene: TRBV11-3
J gene: TRBJ2-7
clone size: -
CDR3 protein: CASSSRQARADEQYF
CDR3 DNA: TGTGCCAGCAGCTCCCGGCAGGCTCGCGCCGACGAGCAGTACTTC

D gene: TRBD1
V gene: TRBV20-1
J gene: TRBJ2-7
clone size: medium-sized
CDR3 protein: CSARGPGGAYEQYF
CDR3 DNA: TGCAGTGCTAGAGGGCCAGGGGGCGCCTACGAGCAGTACTTC

D gene: -
V gene: TRBV20-1
J gene: TRBJ1-1
clone size: -
CDR3 protein: CSARAGRTNTEAFF
CDR3 DNA: TGCAGTGCTAGAGCCGGCCGGACGAACACTGAAGCTTTCTTT

D gene: TRBD1
V gene: TRBV20-1
J gene: TRBJ1-5
clone size: -
CDR3 protein: CSAPRAGGKYSNQPQHF
CDR3 DNA: TGCAGTGCACCGCGGGCAGGGGGGAAGTATAGCAATCAGCCCCAGCATTTT

D gene: -
V gene: TRBV5-5
J gene: TRBJ1-2
clone size: -
CDR3 protein: CASSLLTSNYGYTF
CDR3 DNA: TGTGCCAGCAGCTTGCTAACTTCTAACTATGGCTACACCTTC

D gene: -
V gene: TRBV30
J gene: TRBJ1-3
clone size: large
CDR3 protein: CAWSQGPFSGNTIYF
CDR3 DNA: TGTGCCTGGAGCCAGGGCCCCTTCTCTGGAAACACCATATATTTT

D gene: -
V gene: TRBV28
J gene: TRBJ1-2
clone size: few
CDR3 protein: CASTLPTLQGNGYTF
CDR3 DNA: TGTGCCAGCACCTTGCCCACACTACAGGGTAATGGCTACACCTTC